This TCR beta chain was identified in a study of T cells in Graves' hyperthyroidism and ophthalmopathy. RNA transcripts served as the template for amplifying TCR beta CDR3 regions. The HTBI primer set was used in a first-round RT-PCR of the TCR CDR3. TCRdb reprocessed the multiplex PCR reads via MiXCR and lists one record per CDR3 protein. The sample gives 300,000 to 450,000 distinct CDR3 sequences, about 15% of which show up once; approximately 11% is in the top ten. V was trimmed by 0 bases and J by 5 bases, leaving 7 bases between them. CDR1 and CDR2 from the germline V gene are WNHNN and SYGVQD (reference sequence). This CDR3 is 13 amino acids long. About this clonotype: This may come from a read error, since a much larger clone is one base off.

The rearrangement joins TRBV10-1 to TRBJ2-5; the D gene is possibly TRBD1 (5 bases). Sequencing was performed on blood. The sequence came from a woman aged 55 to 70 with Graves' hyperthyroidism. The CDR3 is CASSESKGETQYF. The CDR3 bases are TGCGCCAGCAGTGAGTCCAAGGGGGAGACCCAGTACTTC.